What follows are 12 T cell receptor beta chains derived from one specimen sequenced in a study of a mutant IDH1 vaccine in newly diagnosed glioma. Which antigens these TCRs recognize remains unknown. Time point in this sample: week 35, safety follow-up. Vaccine doses each comprised 300 ug of mutant IDH1 20-mer peptide, with topical imiquimod. Repertoires were generated with immunoSEQ multiplex PCR, while TCRdb's copy carries only in-frame clones and drops some. The sample has about 48,000 clones; roughly three quarters are singletons. Sequenced material: PBMCs, taken from a glioma patient whose treatment included an IDH1 peptide vaccine. The origin of the receptors is a middle-aged man with glioma.

This chain uses TRBV15 with TRBJ2-3; D possibly corresponds to TRBD1 (5 bases). Germline CDR1 reads LNHNV; CDR2 reads YYDKDF (reference sequence). Trimming removed 4 bases at V and 2 bases at J, with 16 bases between. The CDR3 loop spans 16 amino acids. The CDR3 DNA follows: TGTGCCACCAGCATCGCCTCCCCGACAGTCACAGATACGCAGTATTTT. This gives the protein CATSIASPTVTDTQYF.

V gene TRBV5-6 combines with J gene TRBJ1-2; unclear D gene. The V end lost 3 bases, the J end lost 4 bases, and 16 bases lay between the germline ends. The CDR3 sequence is 15 residues long. Germline lookup yields CDR1 SGHDT and CDR2 YYEEEE. CDR3 residues: CASSSSSSVLYGYTF. CDR3 coding DNA: TGTGCCAGCAGCTCTTCCAGCAGTGTACTCTATGGCTACACCTTC. Using reference TRBV5-6 and TRBJ1-2 for the parts outside the CDR3, the full variable domain is DAGVTQSPTHLIKTRGQQVTLRCSPKSGHDTVSWYQQALGQGPQFIFQYYEEEERQRGNFPDRFSGHQFPNYSSELNVNALLLGDSALYLCASSSSSSVLYGYTFGSGTRLTVV.

V is TRBV6-6 and J is TRBJ1-1; D is undetermined. Germline CDR1 reads MNHNY; CDR2 reads SVGAGI (reference sequence). V dropped 0 bases and J dropped 5 bases, with 16 bases sitting between them. The CDR3 sequence is 16 residues long. As DNA, the CDR3 is TGTGCCAGCAGTTACTCGACCCGGGTGGGAAAGACTGAAGCTTTCTTT. Its protein is CASSYSTRVGKTEAFF.

This clone was recorded once. The rearrangement uses TRBV7-9 and TRBJ1-5, with TRBD1 as a possible D gene (5 bases). V was trimmed by 0 bases and J by 7 bases, leaving 10 bases between them. CDR3 length equals 14 residues. In germline, CDR1 is SEHNR, CDR2 FQNEAQ (reference sequence). In DNA form, the CDR3 reads TGTGCCAGCAGCTTAGCGGGACGGGGCCAGCCCCAGCATTTT. Its translation: CASSLAGRGQPQHF. Using reference TRBV7-9 and TRBJ1-5 for the parts outside the CDR3, the full variable domain is DTGVSQNPRHKITKRGQNVTFRCDPISEHNRLYWYRQTLGQGPEFLTYFQNEAQLEKSRLLSDRFSAERPKGSFSTLEIQRTEQGDSAMYLCASSLAGRGQPQHFGDGTRLSIL.

The chain combines TRBV4-2 with TRBJ2-2, with 8 bases that match TRBD2. J gave up 0 bases and V 7 bases, and 7 bases lay outside the gene matches. There are 16 residues in the CDR3. Germline CDR1 and CDR2: LGHNA and YNFKEQ. The CDR3 here is CASTPGGGSNTGELFF. The CDR3 DNA sequence: TGTGCCAGCACCCCCGGGGGGGGGTCGAACACCGGGGAGCTGTTTTTT.

The chain combines TRBV10-1 with TRBJ1-5, with unresolved D. This CDR3 is 13 amino acids long. Germline values: CDR1 WNHNN, CDR2 SYGVQD (reference sequence). V was clipped by 2 bases and J by 3 bases, with 5 bases between them. CDR3 DNA: TGCGCCAGCAGTGAGAATATCAATCAGCCCCAGCATTTT. It encodes CASSENINQPQHF.

The V gene is TRBV5-6, the J gene TRBJ1-6, with D possibly TRBD1 on 6 matching bases. CDR1 and CDR2 from the germline V gene are SGHDT and YYEEEE. CDR3 size: 15 residues. Trimming removed 0 bases from V and 7 bases from J, with 11 bases in between. For the CDR3, the DNA is TGTGCCAGCAGCTTGGGGTGGACAGAGAATTCACCCCTCCACTTT. Its translation: CASSLGWTENSPLHF. Using reference TRBV5-6 and TRBJ1-6 for the parts outside the CDR3, the full variable domain is DAGVTQSPTHLIKTRGQQVTLRCSPKSGHDTVSWYQQALGQGPQFIFQYYEEEERQRGNFPDRFSGHQFPNYSSELNVNALLLGDSALYLCASSLGWTENSPLHFGNGTRLTVT.

This chain uses TRBV5-4 with TRBJ2-7; a possible D gene is TRBD1 (6 bases). Germline CDR1 SGHNT, CDR2 YYREEE (reference sequence). The ends were cut back, 0 bases at V and 5 bases at J, with 18 bases in the middle. The CDR3 totals 16 residues. Written as DNA, the CDR3 is TGTGCCAGCAGCTTGGCCATCGGGACACAAAGTCACGAGCAGTACTTC. Translating gives CASSLAIGTQSHEQYF.

This clone was seen a single time. This sequence joins TRBV2 and TRBJ1-1; D might be TRBD1 (6 bases). V was pared by 6 bases and J by 6 bases, with 14 bases between. Germline V gives CDR1 SNHLY, CDR2 FYNNEI. The CDR3 is 13 residues long. As DNA, the CDR3 is TGTGCCAGCAGCTTCAATCCAGGGGCTGAAGCTTTCTTT. It encodes CASSFNPGAEAFF.

The J gene is TRBJ1-4, the V gene TRBV30, with TRBD1 matching 7 bases. Per germline, CDR1 GTSNPN and CDR2 SVGIG (reference sequence). CDR3 length: 13 amino acids. J gave up 2 bases and V 5 bases, and 2 bases lay outside the gene matches. The CDR3 loop reads CAWQGGTNEKLFF. Here the CDR3 DNA reads TGTGCCTGGCAGGGGGGGACTAATGAAAAACTGTTTTTT.

The chain employs TRBV6-6 and TRBJ1-2, with D perhaps matching TRBD1 (6 bases). Trimming removed 4 bases at V and 7 bases at J, with 19 bases between. CDR1 and CDR2 (germline): MNHNY, SVGAGI (reference sequence). This CDR3 region has 15 residues. This CDR3 reads CASSLQGREVRGYTF. The CDR3 DNA follows: TGTGCCAGCAGTTTACAGGGCAGGGAGGTCCGTGGCTACACCTTC.

This clone came up once. The rearrangement joins TRBV5-1 to TRBJ1-4; a weak D match, TRBD1 (5 bases). Trimming removed 2 bases from V and 6 bases from J, with 14 bases in between. The germline CDR1 and CDR2 sequences are SGHRS and YFSETQ. The CDR3 runs 15 residues. The CDR3 sequence: CASSLYGTRDEKLFF. For the CDR3, the DNA is TGCGCCAGCAGCTTATACGGGACCCGGGATGAAAAACTGTTTTTT. Full variable domain (outside the CDR3, taken from reference TRBV5-1 and TRBJ1-4): KAGVTQTPRYLIKTRGQQVTLSCSPISGHRSVSWYQQTPGQGLQFLFEYFSETQRNKGNFPGRFSGRQFSNSRSEMNVSTLELGDSALYLCASSLYGTRDEKLFFGSGTQLSVL.